Each of the 25 T cell receptor beta chains below was sequenced from the same sample in a study of shared clonotypes between healthy human individuals (dated by TCRdb to 2020 to 2022). Receptor libraries were prepared by the immunoSEQ multiplex PCR assay. The immuneACCESS repertoire file appears here via TCRdb, limited to in-frame rearrangements. These files lack a portion of the clones; in checked studies, under half of the deficit traces to unresolved V genes, and the cause of the others is not known. The sample table lists approximately 2.5 million clones, 93% of them with a count of one. The ten largest clones add up to approximately 0.35% of the sample. Sequenced material: naive CD4+ T cells from PBMCs. The sample's cell subset or site label is to be understood as: CD45RA+ positively selected. The receptors come from a man between 18 and 29 years old in good health. Some clones in this sample may be carry-over from other donors' samples.

For this clone: The same CDR3 can be traced to other DNA sequences in this sample. This chain joins TRBV7-3 and TRBJ1-1; 7 positions agree with TRBD1. V trimming: 5 bases; J trimming: 4 bases; junction bases outside the gene matches: 10. CDR1 and CDR2 from the germline V gene are SGHTA and FQGTGA. The CDR3 is made up of 15 amino acids. In DNA form, the CDR3 reads TGTGCCAGCAGCCCCGGGCAGGGGGTAGGCACTGAAGCTTTCTTT. This encodes CASSPGQGVGTEAFF.

Notes on this clone: Its ends do not fully match the called genes, so a read error is possible. V is TRBV6-1 and J is TRBJ1-1; perhaps TRBD1 as D (6 bases). The CDR3 has 13 amino acids. Germline values: CDR1 MNHNS, CDR2 SASEGT. The CDR3 loop reads CASREAGEAEAFF. For the CDR3, the DNA is TGTGCCAGCAGGGAAGCAGGGGAGGCTGAAGCTTTCTTT.

V and J are TRBV28 and TRBJ2-3, with D possibly being TRBD2 (6 bases). Trimming took 3 bases from V and 6 from J, leaving 34 bases between them. CDR3 length: 21 residues. Germline-derived CDR1 and CDR2 are MDHEN and SYDVKM. The CDR3 loop reads CASSFRPRGSSLAPTADTQYF. The CDR3 bases are TGTGCCAGCAGTTTCCGGCCTCGGGGGTCGTCGCTAGCGCCCACCGCTGATACGCAGTATTTT.

This clone has just a few counts. The chain uses TRBV6-5 and TRBJ1-5; no clear D. The CDR3 length is 12 residues. V dropped 7 bases and J dropped 4 bases, with 8 bases sitting between them. CDR1 MNHEY and CDR2 SVGAGI come from the germline V gene. The CDR3 loop reads CASKTRNQPQHF. The DNA of the CDR3 is TGTGCCAGCAAGACGAGAAATCAGCCCCAGCATTTT.

The rearrangement joins TRBV15 to TRBJ2-1; D is tentatively TRBD1 or TRBD2 (5 bases each). Looked up from germline, CDR1 is LNHNV and CDR2 is YYDKDF (reference sequence). Trimming removed 0 bases from V and 6 bases from J, with 15 bases in between. This CDR3 comprises 16 residues. The CDR3 nucleotides read TGTGCCACCAGCAGAGATGGTGGGGGAGTACTCAATGAGCAGTTCTTC. This codes for CATSRDGGGVLNEQFF. The full variable domain, rest sourced from reference TRBV15 and TRBJ2-1, is DAMVIQNPRYQVTQFGKPVTLSCSQTLNHNVMYWYQQKSSQAPKLLFHYYDKDFNNEADTPDNFQSRRPNTSFCFLDIRSPGLGDTAMYLCATSRDGGGVLNEQFFGPGTRLTVL.

The chain recombines TRBV5-1 with TRBJ1-1; 8 nucleotides align to TRBD1. V shed 2 bases, J shed 4 bases, and the junction held 7 bases outside the gene matches. This CDR3 region has 15 residues. Germline V gene data show CDR1 as SGHRS and CDR2 as YFSETQ. CDR3 in DNA: TGCGCCAGCAGCTTCGACAGGGGAGGGATCACTGAAGCTTTCTTT. It encodes CASSFDRGGITEAFF. The full variable domain, in which reference TRBV5-1 and TRBJ1-1 provide the parts outside the CDR3, is KAGVTQTPRYLIKTRGQQVTLSCSPISGHRSVSWYQQTPGQGLQFLFEYFSETQRNKGNFPGRFSGRQFSNSRSEMNVSTLELGDSALYLCASSFDRGGITEAFFGQGTRLTVV.

V usage is TRBV11-3 and J usage is TRBJ2-5; D is ambiguous. The CDR3 runs 13 residues. Trimming removed 4 bases from V and 5 bases from J, with 11 bases in between. Germline loops: CDR1 SGHNT, CDR2 YENEEA. This CDR3 is CASSSTDGETQYF. For the CDR3, the DNA is TGTGCCAGCAGCTCAACCGACGGGGAGACCCAGTACTTC.

This clone showed up just a few times. The V and J genes are TRBV5-1 and TRBJ1-2; no clear D. The germline V gene encodes CDR1 SGHRS and CDR2 YFSETQ. V lost 5 bases and J 1 base, leaving 12 bases between the germline ends. This CDR3 region has 14 residues. This chain's CDR3 is CASRKETINYGYTF. The CDR3 bases are TGCGCCAGCAGGAAAGAGACAATTAACTATGGCTACACCTTC.

The chain joins TRBV4-1 to TRBJ2-7; 9 nucleotides agree with TRBD2. The CDR3 contains 15 residues. J lost 0 bases, V lost 4 bases, and 4 bases had no gene match. Germline V gene lookup returns CDR1 MGHRA and CDR2 YSYEKL. CDR3 DNA sequence: TGCGCCAGCAGCCCGACTAGCGGATCCTCCTACGAGCAGTACTTC. Its translation is CASSPTSGSSYEQYF.

This rearrangement joins TRBV15 to TRBJ2-1; 14 bases line up with TRBD2. The CDR3 totals 16 residues. Per the germline V gene, CDR1 is LNHNV and CDR2 is YYDKDF (reference sequence). V lost 5 bases to trimming and J lost 9 bases; unmatched junction nucleotides: 9. The DNA of the CDR3 is TGTGCCACCAGCGGAGGCGGACTAGCGGGAGGAGGTGAGCAGTTCTTC. It translates to CATSGGGLAGGGEQFF.

The chain combines TRBV9 with TRBJ2-5, with TRBD2 identical over 11 bases. With 0 bases clipped from V and 4 bases from J, the junction kept 5 bases outside the gene matches. CDR1 is SGDLS, CDR2 YYNGEE, per germline. This CDR3 has 16 amino acids. The CDR3: CASSVVAGGNGETQYF. The CDR3 DNA is TGTGCCAGCAGCGTAGTAGCGGGAGGGAATGGAGAGACCCAGTACTTC.

For the CDR3, the DNA is TGTGCCAGCAGCCCTAGATTGAATCAGCCCCAGCATTTT. It codes for CASSPRLNQPQHF. V usage is TRBV7-3 and J usage is TRBJ1-5; no definite D call. CDR3 length: 13 amino acids. The V gene lost 5 bases and the J gene lost 4 bases, with 9 bases spanning the gap. Germline loops: CDR1 SGHTA, CDR2 FQGTGA.

The chain combines TRBV19 with TRBJ1-1; no firm D call. Germline CDR1 reads LNHDA; CDR2 reads SQIVND (reference sequence). This CDR3 spans 16 amino acids. Trimming took off 5 bases at V and 1 base at J, with 17 bases between the two ends. CDR3: CASSLLRTPSNTEAFF. In DNA form, the CDR3 reads TGTGCCAGTAGTCTTCTTAGGACCCCCTCGAACACTGAAGCTTTCTTT.

The chain's CDR3 is CASSPAGAGDTQYF. CDR3 bases: TGTGCCAGCAGCCCAGCGGGAGCTGGTGATACGCAGTATTTT. This chain connects TRBV7-2 to TRBJ2-3; 8 positions match TRBD2. V dropped 5 bases and J dropped 6; count of bases not matched to a gene: 7. The germline CDR1 and CDR2 sequences are SGHTA and FQGNSA. CDR3 size: 14 residues.

The CDR3 bases are TGCAGCGTAGAATTGTTCCGGGGCGACGAGCAGTACTTC. It codes for CSVELFRGDEQYF. The chain uses TRBV29-1 and TRBJ2-7, with D possibly being TRBD1 or TRBD2 (5 bases each). Looked up from germline, CDR1 is SQVTM and CDR2 is ANQGSEA. The germline V and J ends were trimmed by 6 bases and 5 bases, with 17 bases remaining between them. CDR3 length: 13 residues.

The V and J genes are TRBV5-7 and TRBJ2-5; D might be TRBD1 (6 bases). TRBV5-7 is given ORF status, its function remaining uncertain. Between the trimmed V and J ends, which lost 3 bases and 2 bases, there was a span of 11 bases. The CDR3 totals 14 residues. The CDR3 DNA is TGTGCCAGCAGCTATGGACAGCGTCAAGAGACCCAGTACTTC. It translates to CASSYGQRQETQYF.

This chain uses TRBV11-2 with TRBJ2-7, with 7 bases aligning to TRBD2. The CDR3 runs 14 residues. CDR1 SGHAT and CDR2 FQNNGV come from the germline V gene. J gave up 2 bases and V 5 bases, and 6 bases lay outside the gene matches. The CDR3 is CASSTSRGTYEQYF. As DNA, the CDR3 is TGTGCCAGCAGCACCTCGCGGGGGACCTACGAGCAGTACTTC.

As for this clone: This sample includes further DNA sequences coding for the same CDR3. The DNA for the CDR3 is TGCGCCAGCAGCTCTGGGCCCCAAGAGACCCAGTACTTC. Residues: CASSSGPQETQYF. The J gene is TRBJ2-5, the V gene TRBV5-1, with D uncertain. The V end was cut by 3 bases, the J end by 1 base, with 7 bases between. The CDR3 sequence is 13 residues long. Germline CDR1 SGHRS, CDR2 YFSETQ. Based on the CDR3 plus reference TRBV5-1 and TRBJ2-5, the full variable domain is KAGVTQTPRYLIKTRGQQVTLSCSPISGHRSVSWYQQTPGQGLQFLFEYFSETQRNKGNFPGRFSGRQFSNSRSEMNVSTLELGDSALYLCASSSGPQETQYFGPGTRLLVL.

The CDR3 is CASSSQGEVDTQYF. The DNA for the CDR3 is TGCGCCAGCAGTTCACAGGGGGAGGTAGATACGCAGTATTTT. The chain is built from TRBV4-3 and TRBJ2-3; TRBD1 matches at 8 bases. CDR3 size: 14 residues. Germline V CDR1 and CDR2: LGHNA, YSLEER. The V and J ends lost 6 bases and 5 bases, in that order; junction bases with no gene match: 7.

This rearrangement joins TRBV6-5 to TRBJ2-2; 8 bases agree with TRBD2. The trim removed 9 bases at V and 2 bases at J, leaving 5 bases unmatched. The CDR3 totals 14 residues. CDR1 and CDR2 from the germline V gene are MNHEY and SVGAGI. The CDR3 is CASRGRYNTGELFF. In DNA form, the CDR3 reads TGTGCCAGTCGCGGGAGGTATAACACCGGGGAGCTGTTTTTT.

This chain uses TRBV6-5 with TRBJ1-6; unclear D gene. The CDR3 totals 12 residues. In germline, CDR1 is MNHEY, CDR2 SVGAGI. Trimming removed 5 bases at V and 14 bases at J, with 13 bases between. The CDR3 reads CASSEEGGTLHF. CDR3 nucleotide sequence: TGTGCCAGCAGTGAAGAAGGAGGGACCCTCCACTTT.

The rearrangement uses TRBV6-1 and TRBJ2-7; 8 positions match TRBD1. V lost 9 bases to trimming and J lost 2 bases; unmatched junction nucleotides: 9. Germline assignment: CDR1 MNHNS and CDR2 SASEGT. The CDR3 runs to 14 residues. CDR3 in DNA: TGTGCCAGTCTGAGACAGGGGCTACCCTACGAGCAGTACTTC. Encoded protein: CASLRQGLPYEQYF.

This chain links TRBV7-9 with TRBJ2-7; 8 positions agree with TRBD2. CDR3 size: 14 residues. J gave up 6 bases and V 1 base, and 5 bases lay outside the gene matches. CDR1 and CDR2 from the germline V gene are SEHNR and FQNEAQ (reference sequence). DNA of the CDR3: TGTGCCAGCAGCTTAGTACGGGAGGGCACCGAGCAGTACTTC. It encodes CASSLVREGTEQYF. Complete variable domain (other parts from reference TRBV7-9 and TRBJ2-7): DTGVSQNPRHKITKRGQNVTFRCDPISEHNRLYWYRQTLGQGPEFLTYFQNEAQLEKSRLLSDRFSAERPKGSFSTLEIQRTEQGDSAMYLCASSLVREGTEQYFGPGTRLTVT.

The chain couples TRBV5-4 to TRBJ2-3; the match to TRBD1 covers 11 bases. CDR1 is SGHNT and CDR2 is YYREEE in the germline V gene (reference sequence). With 3 bases clipped from V and 3 bases from J, the junction kept 6 bases outside the gene matches. The length of the CDR3 is 16 residues. The CDR3 sequence: CASSSGQGARTDTQYF. In nucleotides, the CDR3 is TGTGCCAGCAGCTCCGGACAGGGGGCACGGACAGATACGCAGTATTTT.

In its sample, this clone was seen a few times. The V and J genes are TRBV10-3 and TRBJ2-2; 9 nucleotides line up with TRBD1. There are 13 residues in the CDR3. V was pared by 7 bases and J by 7 bases, with 4 bases of the junction left unmatched. Germline assignment: CDR1 ENHRY and CDR2 SYGVKD. CDR3 in amino acids: CAINPDRGGELFF. The DNA for the CDR3 is TGTGCCATCAACCCGGACAGGGGCGGGGAGCTGTTTTTT.